This T cell receptor beta chain was profiled in a study of Ad26.COV2.S vaccination and SARS-CoV-2 variants. Study as a whole: Ad26.COV2.S given intramuscularly, once or twice 56 days apart. General observations from the study: Placebo recipients and vaccine recipients were similar in non-spike TCR breadth. In vaccinated individuals, spike-specific CD8+ and CD4+ T cell responses reportedly displayed substantial breadth.

Produced via immunoSEQ multiplex PCR; TCRdb's table is partial and in-frame only. This sample has 320,000 or so clones, with 90% found just once. To note about this clone: Its antigen is unidentified.

The CDR3 spans 15 residues. Unmatched junction bases numbered 5, after V lost 1 base and J lost 3 bases. Germline-derived CDR1 and CDR2 are SGHVS and FNYEAQ. The treatment was: around 19 received Ad26.COV2.S at low or high dose, single or two shots; roughly 5 received placebo; per-sample allocation not given. Repertoires come from day 63 after the first vaccine or placebo injection. The receptor's source is a person aged 18 to 65 who received the Ad26.COV2.S COVID-19 vaccine or a placebo. Sequences were derived from peripheral blood, sampled in a trial of Ad26.COV2.S vaccine versus placebo. The chain joins TRBV7-6 to TRBJ2-7; TRBD1 matches at 8 bases. CDR3 in DNA: TGTGCCAGCAGCTTAGAGGCAGGGGGCCACTACGAGCAGTACTTC. It encodes CASSLEAGGHYEQYF.